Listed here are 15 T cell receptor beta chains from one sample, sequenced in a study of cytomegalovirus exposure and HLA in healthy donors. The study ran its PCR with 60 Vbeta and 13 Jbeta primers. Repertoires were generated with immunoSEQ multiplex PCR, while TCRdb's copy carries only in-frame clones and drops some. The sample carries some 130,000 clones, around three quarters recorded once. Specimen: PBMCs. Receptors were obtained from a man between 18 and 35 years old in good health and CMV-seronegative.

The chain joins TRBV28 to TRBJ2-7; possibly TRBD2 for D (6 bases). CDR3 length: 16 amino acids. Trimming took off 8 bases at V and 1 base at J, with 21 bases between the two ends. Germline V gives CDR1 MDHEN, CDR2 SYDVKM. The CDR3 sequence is CASRPSGGEGSYEQYF. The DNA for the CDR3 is TGTGCCAGCCGCCCAAGCGGAGGGGAAGGGTCCTACGAGCAGTACTTC.

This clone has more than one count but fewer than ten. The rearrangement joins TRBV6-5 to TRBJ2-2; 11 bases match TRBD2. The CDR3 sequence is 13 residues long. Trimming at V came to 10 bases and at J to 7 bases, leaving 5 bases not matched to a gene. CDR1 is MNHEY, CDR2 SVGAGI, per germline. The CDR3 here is CATVAGGHGELFF. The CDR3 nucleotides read TGTGCCACTGTAGCGGGAGGGCACGGGGAGCTGTTTTTT.

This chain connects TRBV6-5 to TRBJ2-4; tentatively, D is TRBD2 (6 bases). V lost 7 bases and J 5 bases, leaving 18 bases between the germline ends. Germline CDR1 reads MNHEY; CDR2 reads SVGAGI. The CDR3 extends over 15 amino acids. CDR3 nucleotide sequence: TGTGCCAGCAAGACGGGAGCCCCGGTTGAAAACATTCAGTACTTC. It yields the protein CASKTGAPVENIQYF.

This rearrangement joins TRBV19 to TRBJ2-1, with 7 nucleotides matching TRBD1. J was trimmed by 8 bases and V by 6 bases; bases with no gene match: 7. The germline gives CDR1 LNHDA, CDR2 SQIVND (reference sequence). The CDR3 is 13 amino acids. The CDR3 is CASRQTGNHEQFF. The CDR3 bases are TGTGCCAGTAGACAGACAGGGAACCATGAGCAGTTCTTC.

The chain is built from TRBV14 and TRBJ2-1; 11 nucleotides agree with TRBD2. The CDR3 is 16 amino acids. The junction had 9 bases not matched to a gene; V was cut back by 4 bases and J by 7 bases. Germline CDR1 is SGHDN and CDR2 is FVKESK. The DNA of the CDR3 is TGTGCCAGCAGCCCCTTAGCGGGAGGGCGAGTGAATGAGCAGTTCTTC. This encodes CASSPLAGGRVNEQFF. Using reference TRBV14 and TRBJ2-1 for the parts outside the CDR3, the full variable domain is EAGVTQFPSHSVIEKGQTVTLRCDPISGHDNLYWYRRVMGKEIKFLLHFVKESKQDESGMPNNRFLAERTGGTYSTLKVQPAELEDSGVYFCASSPLAGGRVNEQFFGPGTRLTVL.

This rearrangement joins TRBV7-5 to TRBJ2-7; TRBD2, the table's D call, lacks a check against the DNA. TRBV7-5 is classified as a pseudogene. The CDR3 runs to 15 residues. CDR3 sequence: CARSTLSGSACEQYV. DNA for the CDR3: TGTGCCAGAAGCACCCTTAGCGGGAGCGCGTGTGAGCAGTACGTC.

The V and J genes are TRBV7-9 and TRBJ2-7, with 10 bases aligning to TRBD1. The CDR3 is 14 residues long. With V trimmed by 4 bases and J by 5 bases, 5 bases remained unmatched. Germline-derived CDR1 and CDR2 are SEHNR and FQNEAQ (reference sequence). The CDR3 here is CASSWGQGRNEQYF. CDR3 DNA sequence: TGTGCCAGCAGCTGGGGACAGGGGCGGAACGAGCAGTACTTC.

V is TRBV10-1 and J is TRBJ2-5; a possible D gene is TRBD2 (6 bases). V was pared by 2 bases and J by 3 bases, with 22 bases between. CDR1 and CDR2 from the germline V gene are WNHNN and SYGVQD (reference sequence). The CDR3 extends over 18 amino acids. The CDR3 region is CASSEEEGCGLVEETQYF. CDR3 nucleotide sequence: TGCGCCAGCAGTGAGGAGGAGGGGTGCGGGCTGGTGGAAGAGACCCAGTACTTC.

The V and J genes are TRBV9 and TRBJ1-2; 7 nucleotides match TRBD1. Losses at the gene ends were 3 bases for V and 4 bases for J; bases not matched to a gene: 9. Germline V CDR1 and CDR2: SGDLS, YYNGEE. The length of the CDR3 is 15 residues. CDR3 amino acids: CASSEQAGTVYGYTF. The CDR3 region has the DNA TGTGCCAGCAGCGAGCAAGCCGGGACAGTCTATGGCTACACCTTC.

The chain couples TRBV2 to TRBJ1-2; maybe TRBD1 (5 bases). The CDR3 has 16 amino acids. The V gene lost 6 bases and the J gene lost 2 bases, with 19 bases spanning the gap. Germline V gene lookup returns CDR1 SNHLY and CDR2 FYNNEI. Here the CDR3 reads CASRSLQEITNYGYTF. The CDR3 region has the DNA TGTGCCAGCAGATCTCTACAGGAGATAACCAACTATGGCTACACCTTC.

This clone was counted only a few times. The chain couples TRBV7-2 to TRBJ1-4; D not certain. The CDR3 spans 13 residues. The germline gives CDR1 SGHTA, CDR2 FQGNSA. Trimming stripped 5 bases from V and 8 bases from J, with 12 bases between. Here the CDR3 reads CASSTNRNEKLFF. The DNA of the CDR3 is TGTGCCAGCAGCACAAACCGTAACGAAAAACTGTTTTTT.

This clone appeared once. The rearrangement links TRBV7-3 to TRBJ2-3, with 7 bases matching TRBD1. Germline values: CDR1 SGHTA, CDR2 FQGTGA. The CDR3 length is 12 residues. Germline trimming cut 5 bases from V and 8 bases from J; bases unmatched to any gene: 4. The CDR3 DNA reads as TGTGCCAGCAGCCCAGGGGACAGTACGCAGTATTTT. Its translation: CASSPGDSTQYF.

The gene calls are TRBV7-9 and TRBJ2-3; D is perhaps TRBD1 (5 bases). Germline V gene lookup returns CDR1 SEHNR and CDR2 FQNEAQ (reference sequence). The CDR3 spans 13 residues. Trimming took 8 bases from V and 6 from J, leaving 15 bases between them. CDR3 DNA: TGTGCCAGCGACAGCTCACTGGTGGATACGCAGTATTTT. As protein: CASDSSLVDTQYF.

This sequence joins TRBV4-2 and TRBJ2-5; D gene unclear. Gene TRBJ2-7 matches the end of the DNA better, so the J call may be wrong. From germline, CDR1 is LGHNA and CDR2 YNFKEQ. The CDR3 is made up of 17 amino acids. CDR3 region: CASSQDLVAPARDEQYF. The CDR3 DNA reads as TGTGCCAGCAGCCAAGATCTTGTAGCCCCTGCCCGCGACGAGCAGTACTTC.

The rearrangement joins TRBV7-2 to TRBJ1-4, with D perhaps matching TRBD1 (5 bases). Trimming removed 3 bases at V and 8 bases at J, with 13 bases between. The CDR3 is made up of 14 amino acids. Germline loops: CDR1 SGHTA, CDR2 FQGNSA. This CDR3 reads CASSFQQVNEKLFF. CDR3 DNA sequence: TGTGCCAGCAGCTTTCAACAGGTCAACGAAAAACTGTTTTTT.